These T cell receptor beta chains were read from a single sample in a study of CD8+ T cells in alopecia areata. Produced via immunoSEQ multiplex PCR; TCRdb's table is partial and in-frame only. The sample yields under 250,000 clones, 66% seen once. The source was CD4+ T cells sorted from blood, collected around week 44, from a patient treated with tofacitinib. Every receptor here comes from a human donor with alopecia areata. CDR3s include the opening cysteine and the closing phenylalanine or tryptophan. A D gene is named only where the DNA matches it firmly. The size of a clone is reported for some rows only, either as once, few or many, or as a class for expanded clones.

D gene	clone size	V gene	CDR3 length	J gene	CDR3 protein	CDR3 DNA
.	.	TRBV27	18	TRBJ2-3	CARRELGDGCTSTDTQYF	TGTGCCAGGAGGGAACTAGGGGACGGTTGTACTAGCACAGATACGCAGTATTTT
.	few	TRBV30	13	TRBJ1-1	CAWSDGSNTEAFF	TGTGCCTGGAGCGACGGATCGAACACTGAAGCTTTCTTT
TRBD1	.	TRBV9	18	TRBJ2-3	CASSEPPGTGVFADTQYF	TGTGCCAGCAGCGAGCCCCCCGGGACAGGGGTCTTCGCAGATACGCAGTATTTT
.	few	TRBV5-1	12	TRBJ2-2	CASSSGTGELFF	TGCGCCAGCAGCTCGGGCACCGGGGAGCTGTTTTTT
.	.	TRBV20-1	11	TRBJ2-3	CSARTTDTQYF	TGCAGTGCTAGGACTACAGATACGCAGTATTTT
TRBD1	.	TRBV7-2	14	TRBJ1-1	CASSYDRGDTEAFF	TGTGCCAGCAGCTACGACAGGGGGGATACTGAAGCTTTCTTT
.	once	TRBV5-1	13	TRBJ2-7	CASSFQGDYEQYF	TGCGCCAGCAGCTTCCAGGGAGATTACGAGCAGTACTTC
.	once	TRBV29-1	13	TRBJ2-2	CSVDIGYTGELFF	TGCAGCGTTGATATCGGCTACACCGGGGAGCTGTTTTTT
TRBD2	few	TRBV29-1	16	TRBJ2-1	CSVVELAGGRYNEQFF	TGCAGCGTTGTGGAACTAGCGGGGGGGCGGTACAATGAGCAGTTCTTC
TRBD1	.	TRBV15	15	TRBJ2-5	CATSTRDRHQETQYF	TGTGCCACCAGCACACGGGACAGGCACCAAGAGACCCAGTACTTC
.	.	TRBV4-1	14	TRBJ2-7	CASSQEEGTYEQYF	TGCGCCAGCAGCCAAGAGGAGGGGACCTACGAGCAGTACTTC
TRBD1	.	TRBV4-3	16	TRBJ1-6	CASSQESGQGKSPLHF	TGCGCCAGCAGCCAAGAATCGGGACAGGGCAAATCACCCCTCCACTTT
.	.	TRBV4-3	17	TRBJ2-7	CASSQEVQGFSSYEQYF	TGCGCCAGCAGCCAAGAGGTTCAGGGTTTTAGCTCCTACGAGCAGTACTTC
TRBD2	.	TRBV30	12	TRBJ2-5	CAWINGGETQYF	TGTGCCTGGATAAACGGGGGGGAGACCCAGTACTTC
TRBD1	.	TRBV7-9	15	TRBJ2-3	CASSFTGGSPDTQYF	TGTGCCAGCAGCTTCACAGGGGGTTCCCCAGATACGCAGTATTTT
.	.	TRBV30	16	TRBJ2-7	CAWSAGTGLLTYEQYF	TGTGCCTGGAGCGCTGGGACGGGGCTGCTGACCTACGAGCAGTACTTC
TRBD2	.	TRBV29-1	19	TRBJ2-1	CSVEFRGLAGGRAYNEQFF	TGCAGCGTAGAATTCCGGGGACTAGCGGGGGGACGAGCCTACAATGAGCAGTTCTTC
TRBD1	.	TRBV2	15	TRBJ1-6	CASNPQGAGNSPLHF	TGTGCCAGCAACCCCCAGGGGGCGGGTAATTCACCCCTCCACTTT
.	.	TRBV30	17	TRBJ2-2	CAWSDKSGTLNTGELFF	TGTGCCTGGAGTGATAAATCCGGGACTCTAAACACCGGGGAGCTGTTTTTT
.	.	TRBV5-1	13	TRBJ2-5	CASSLFDGETQYF	TGCGCCAGCAGCTTATTCGACGGGGAGACCCAGTACTTC